Below are 32 T cell receptor beta chains sequenced from a single sample in a study of response to subunit inactivated influenza vaccine. TCRdb re-derived calls from the RT-PCR reads in MiXCR, one entry per CDR3 protein. The sample holds just under 550,000 distinct CDR3 sequences; under 30% are singletons and the top ten take approximately 3%. This sample also belongs to another study, concerning T cells expressing NK-cell markers. That source adds: As the method of synthesis, 5'RACE template switching with UMIs yielded TCR beta cDNA.

The input for sequencing was CD4+ T cells sorted from PBMCs, taken about 13 days after vaccination. The origin of the receptors is a man in his fifties or sixties who received an inactivated influenza vaccine.

Concerning this clonotype: Being one base from a much bigger clone, this may be a read error. The J gene is TRBJ2-3, the V gene TRBV25-1, with D maybe TRBD2 (6 bases). Trimming took 3 bases from V and 8 from J, leaving 6 bases between them. The germline V gene has CDR1 MGHDK and CDR2 SYGVNS. The CDR3 totals 11 residues. CDR3 loop: CASSEGGTQYF. The CDR3 nucleotides read TGTGCCAGCAGTGAGGGGGGTACGCAGTATTTT. Filled out from reference TRBV25-1 and TRBJ2-3, the complete variable domain reads EADIYQTPRYLVIGTGKKITLECSQTMGHDKMYWYQQDPGMELHLIHYSYGVNSTEKGDLSSESTVSRIRTEHFPLTLESARPSHTSQYLCASSEGGTQYFGPGTRLTVL.

The table lists this clonotype with a few counts. The rearrangement joins TRBV12-3 or TRBV12-4 to TRBJ1-5, with D hard to call. With 6 bases removed from V and 2 bases from J, the gap between germline ends came to 14 bases. The CDR3 has 15 amino acids. This chain's CDR3 is CASSYGPGGNQPQHF. DNA for the CDR3: TGTGCCAGCAGCTACGGCCCTGGGGGCAATCAGCCCCAGCATTTT.

This clonotype was seen ten or more times. The CDR3 sequence: CASSLSGGNTGELFF. The CDR3 nucleotides are TGTGCCAGCAGTTTGTCAGGGGGCAACACCGGGGAGCTGTTTTTT. The chain employs TRBV12-3 or TRBV12-4 and TRBJ2-2; TRBD1 aligns across 8 bases. V trimming: 3 bases; J trimming: 2 bases; junction bases outside the gene matches: 2. The CDR3 is 15 amino acids.

The V and J genes are TRBV4-2 and TRBJ2-6; D uncertain. The CDR3 has 16 amino acids. V lost 0 bases and J lost 5, with 11 bases in between. In germline, CDR1 is LGHNA, CDR2 YNFKEQ. CDR3 in DNA: TGTGCCAGCAGCCAAGATCCCGGGTCCCGGGCCAACGTCCTGACTTTC. It translates to CASSQDPGSRANVLTF.

The chain employs TRBV7-2 and TRBJ1-2; a weak D match, TRBD1 (5 bases). Trimming cost V 1 base and J 4 bases, with 7 bases left between them. The germline gives CDR1 SGHTA, CDR2 FQGNSA. The CDR3 is 13 amino acids. This CDR3 reads CASSLGGVYGYTF. The CDR3 coding sequence is TGTGCCAGCAGCTTAGGGGGGGTCTATGGCTACACCTTC.

The V and J genes are TRBV2 and TRBJ2-3; a weak D match, TRBD2 (6 bases). Looked up from germline, CDR1 is SNHLY and CDR2 is FYNNEI. The V and J ends lost 7 bases and 3 bases respectively, with 8 bases between them. This CDR3 region has 12 residues. The CDR3 reads CASNRGTDTQYF. Written as DNA, the CDR3 is TGTGCCAGCAACCGGGGGACAGATACGCAGTATTTT.

V is TRBV7-9 and J is TRBJ1-5, with D perhaps TRBD1 (6 bases). V lost 3 bases, J lost 4 bases, and 10 bases lay in between. Germline values: CDR1 SEHNR, CDR2 FQNEAQ (reference sequence). CDR3 length: 14 amino acids. The CDR3, as DNA: TGTGCCAGCAGCTTGCAGGGGTTAAATCAGCCCCAGCATTTT. This gives the protein CASSLQGLNQPQHF. Based on the CDR3 plus reference TRBV7-9 and TRBJ1-5, the full variable domain is DTGVSQNPRHKITKRGQNVTFRCDPISEHNRLYWYRQTLGQGPEFLTYFQNEAQLEKSRLLSDRFSAERPKGSFSTLEIQRTEQGDSAMYLCASSLQGLNQPQHFGDGTRLSIL.

This clonotype was observed a handful of times. This sequence joins TRBV5-1 and TRBJ1-1; TRBD1 might be the D (6 bases). Trimming removed 6 bases from V and 6 bases from J, with 18 bases in between. CDR1 SGHRS and CDR2 YFSETQ come from the germline V gene. This CDR3 region has 14 residues. The CDR3 nucleotides are TGCGCCAGCAAAGGGGGATTCGAAGGCTCTGAAGCTTTCTTT. Translated: CASKGGFEGSEAFF.

J is TRBJ1-3 and V is TRBV20-1; D gene ambiguous. The CDR3 loop spans 15 amino acids. The germline V gene has CDR1 DFQATT and CDR2 SNEGSKA (reference sequence). V shed 6 bases and J shed 2 bases, with 17 bases lying between them. In DNA form, the CDR3 reads TGCAGTGCCCCGCGCAACACAGCAGCTGGAAACACCATATATTTT. It encodes CSAPRNTAAGNTIYF.

This rearrangement joins TRBV6-2 or TRBV6-3 to TRBJ2-1; 8 bases fit TRBD2. Germline assignment: CDR1 MNHEY and CDR2 SVGEGT. CDR3 size: 14 residues. J lost 6 bases, V lost 8 bases, and 9 bases had no gene match. This CDR3 reads CASLGAGGVNEQFF. CDR3 nucleotide sequence: TGTGCCAGCCTGGGGGCGGGGGGAGTCAATGAGCAGTTCTTC.

This clonotype was counted a few times. The gene calls are TRBV20-1 and TRBJ1-1; no clear D. This CDR3 is 14 amino acids long. Germline CDR1 reads DFQATT; CDR2 reads SNEGSKA (reference sequence). Between the trimmed V and J ends, which lost 0 bases and 4 bases, there was a span of 12 bases. This chain's CDR3 is CSARDGRWATEAFF. The CDR3 bases are TGCAGTGCTAGAGATGGCAGGTGGGCCACTGAAGCTTTCTTT.

The rearrangement joins TRBV7-2 to TRBJ2-7; 10 bases line up with TRBD2. Germline CDR1 and CDR2: SGHTA and FQGNSA. The V gene end was trimmed by 1 base and the J gene end by 4 bases; junction bases not matched to a gene: 7. The length of the CDR3 is 16 residues. The CDR3 loop reads CASSLGPAGGQYEQYF. The CDR3 DNA reads TGTGCCAGCAGCTTAGGGCCAGCGGGGGGGCAATACGAGCAGTACTTC.

This clonotype was recorded at least ten times. The chain employs TRBV5-1 and TRBJ1-1; perhaps TRBD1 as D (6 bases). Germline CDR1 reads SGHRS; CDR2 reads YFSETQ. V shed 3 bases and J shed 1 base, with 7 bases lying between them. The CDR3 contains 13 residues. This chain's CDR3 is CASSSTGNTEAFF. In DNA form, the CDR3 reads TGCGCCAGCAGCTCGACAGGGAACACTGAAGCTTTCTTT.

This chain joins TRBV29-1 and TRBJ1-1; no definite D call. The germline gives CDR1 SQVTM, CDR2 ANQGSEA. V was pared by 8 bases and J by 0 bases, with 13 bases between. This CDR3 has 13 amino acids. The CDR3 loop reads CSSGEGVNTEAFF. In DNA, the CDR3 is TGCAGCTCCGGCGAGGGCGTGAACACTGAAGCTTTCTTT. The whole variable domain, filled in from reference TRBV29-1 and TRBJ1-1, reads SAVISQKPSRDICQRGTSLTIQCQVDSQVTMMFWYRQQPGQSLTLIATANQGSEATYESGFVIDKFPISRPNLTFSTLTVSNMSPEDSSIYLCSSGEGVNTEAFFGQGTRLTVV.

This clonotype appeared a few times. An end of the junction differs from the germline gene, which may be a read error. The V and J genes are TRBV29-1 and TRBJ2-1; possible D gene TRBD2, 7 bases. Per germline, CDR1 SQVTM and CDR2 ANQGSEA. The CDR3 has 15 amino acids. CDR3 nucleotide sequence: TGCAGCGCTGAACGGGGGGCCATCTCCTACAATGAGCAGTTCTTC. It translates to CSAERGAISYNEQFF.

This chain joins TRBV7-9 and TRBJ2-3; 12 positions match TRBD2. The trim removed 7 bases at V and 3 bases at J, leaving 5 bases unmatched. Germline V gene sequence: CDR1 SEHNR, CDR2 FQNEAQ (reference sequence). The CDR3 totals 15 residues. CDR3 nucleotide sequence: TGTGCCAGCACCGCGACTAGCGGGAGAACAGATACGCAGTATTTT. This sequence encodes CASTATSGRTDTQYF.

This clonotype was counted at least ten times. The chain carries TRBV7-2 and TRBJ1-5; a possible D gene is TRBD1 (5 bases). V dropped 3 bases and J dropped 3 bases, with 6 bases sitting between them. Germline CDR1 reads SGHTA; CDR2 reads FQGNSA. The CDR3 is made up of 13 amino acids. The CDR3 loop is CASSLGVNQPQHF. The CDR3 DNA reads as TGTGCCAGCAGCTTGGGGGTCAATCAGCCCCAGCATTTT.

The sample holds a few counts of this clonotype. The V call is TRBV5-1, the J call TRBJ2-2; D could derive from TRBD1 or TRBD2 (5 bases each). V was clipped by 0 bases and J by 1 base, with 10 bases between them. Germline V lookup: CDR1 SGHRS, CDR2 YFSETQ. The CDR3 loop spans 16 amino acids. The CDR3 DNA is TGCGCCAGCAGCTTGGCCCTGGGGGTGAACACCGGGGAGCTGTTTTTT. It is translated as CASSLALGVNTGELFF.

This chain links TRBV29-1 with TRBJ2-3; the D call may be TRBD1 or TRBD2 (6 bases each). The CDR3 is 17 residues long. The germline V gene encodes CDR1 SQVTM and CDR2 ANQGSEA. V gave up 6 bases and J gave up 0 bases, with 22 bases separating them. The CDR3 spells CSVRGAWGLGSTDTQYF. The CDR3, as DNA: TGCAGCGTGAGGGGGGCTTGGGGGCTAGGAAGCACAGATACGCAGTATTTT.

V gene TRBV5-1 combines with J gene TRBJ1-1, with a weak D call TRBD1 (5 bases). V lost 4 bases and J lost 0, with 13 bases in between. CDR3 length: 15 amino acids. From germline, CDR1 is SGHRS and CDR2 YFSETQ. Written as DNA, the CDR3 is TGCGCCAGCAGCCCGGGGGGTACCATGAACACTGAAGCTTTCTTT. It translates to CASSPGGTMNTEAFF.

The chain combines TRBV20-1 with TRBJ2-7; a weak D match, TRBD2 (5 bases). From germline, CDR1 is DFQATT and CDR2 SNEGSKA (reference sequence). The CDR3 is 11 residues long. The V and J ends lost 6 bases and 4 bases respectively, with 10 bases between them. The CDR3 sequence: CSARGRYEQYF. The DNA for the CDR3 is TGCAGTGCCCGCGGGCGGTACGAGCAGTACTTC.

This clonotype was seen many times. This chain joins TRBV5-1 and TRBJ2-7, with D perhaps TRBD1 (5 bases). The CDR3 totals 13 residues. Per germline, CDR1 SGHRS and CDR2 YFSETQ. V was shortened by 5 bases and J by 1 base, with 10 bases between the two germline ends. CDR3 DNA sequence: TGCGCCAGCAGTTTCGACAGATCCTACGAGCAGTACTTC. Amino acid sequence: CASSFDRSYEQYF. The entire variable domain, with the rest obtained from reference TRBV5-1 and TRBJ2-7, is as follows: KAGVTQTPRYLIKTRGQQVTLSCSPISGHRSVSWYQQTPGQGLQFLFEYFSETQRNKGNFPGRFSGRQFSNSRSEMNVSTLELGDSALYLCASSFDRSYEQYFGPGTRLTVT.

This rearrangement joins TRBV20-1 to TRBJ2-1; D might be TRBD1 or TRBD2, each matching 6 bases. V lost 5 bases and J 0 bases, leaving 14 bases between the germline ends. Per the germline V gene, CDR1 is DFQATT and CDR2 is SNEGSKA (reference sequence). This CDR3 has 15 residues. The CDR3 spells CSASWRGSSYNEQFF. DNA for the CDR3: TGCAGTGCTTCCTGGAGGGGGAGCTCCTACAATGAGCAGTTCTTC.

This clonotype was seen a handful of times. V and J are TRBV20-1 and TRBJ2-7; perhaps TRBD2 as D (5 bases). The CDR3 runs to 17 residues. The germline CDR1 and CDR2 sequences are DFQATT and SNEGSKA (reference sequence). V gave up 1 base and J gave up 0 bases, with 19 bases separating them. CDR3 sequence reads: CSARAPRETRYSYEQYF. In DNA form, the CDR3 reads TGCAGTGCTAGAGCCCCTCGCGAAACTAGGTACTCCTACGAGCAGTACTTC.

This sequence joins TRBV3-1 and TRBJ2-7; a possible D gene is TRBD1 (6 bases). Trimming left V 4 bases short and J 0 bases short, with 22 bases between. The CDR3 contains 18 residues. Germline values: CDR1 LGHDT, CDR2 YNNKEL (reference sequence). The CDR3 DNA sequence: TGTGCCAGCAGCCCTACTGCCCGGGACACGAAAAGCTCCTACGAGCAGTACTTC. Translated: CASSPTARDTKSSYEQYF.

The J gene is TRBJ2-7, the V gene TRBV12-3 or TRBV12-4; D unclear. This CDR3 region has 13 residues. The ends were cut back, 3 bases at V and 4 bases at J, with 10 bases in the middle. The CDR3 region has the DNA TGTGCCAGCAGTTTGAGGCCCCCATACGAGCAGTACTTC. This sequence encodes CASSLRPPYEQYF.

This chain links TRBV5-1 with TRBJ2-2, with unresolved D. The CDR3 has 14 residues. The V gene's germline CDR1 is SGHRS and CDR2 YFSETQ. Trimming took 5 bases from V and 2 from J, leaving 10 bases between them. The CDR3 sequence is CASSVNSNTGELFF. For the CDR3, the DNA is TGCGCCAGCAGTGTGAATTCTAACACCGGGGAGCTGTTTTTT.

The chain uses TRBV20-1 and TRBJ2-1; no clear D. The CDR3 runs to 12 residues. Germline V CDR1 and CDR2: DFQATT, SNEGSKA (reference sequence). V was clipped by 7 bases and J by 3 bases, with 10 bases between them. The chain's CDR3 is CSVSRNYNEQFF. The CDR3 DNA is TGCAGTGTTTCGAGAAACTACAATGAGCAGTTCTTC.

CDR3 residues: CSASLGWDGYTF. The CDR3 DNA follows: TGCAGTGCTAGTCTAGGTTGGGATGGCTACACCTTC. The rearrangement links TRBV20-1 to TRBJ1-2; D unresolved. There are 12 residues in the CDR3. The V gene's germline CDR1 is DFQATT and CDR2 SNEGSKA (reference sequence). V lost 3 bases and J lost 6, with 11 bases in between.

This clonotype has more than one count but fewer than ten. The gene calls are TRBV12-3 or TRBV12-4 and TRBJ1-2; 7 positions agree with TRBD1. The CDR3 is 14 amino acids. The trim removed 6 bases at V and 3 bases at J, leaving 7 bases unmatched. The CDR3 DNA follows: TGTGCCAGCAGACCGGGACAGTGGGACTATGGCTACACCTTC. Its translation is CASRPGQWDYGYTF.

In this sample, this clonotype turned up a few times. The DNA for the CDR3 is TGCAGTGCTAGAAATCCCTCGGGCACCGGGGAGCTGTTTTTT. The encoded protein is CSARNPSGTGELFF. J is TRBJ2-2 and V is TRBV20-1; no definite D call. The CDR3 runs to 14 residues. V was cut by 2 bases and J by 4 bases, with 11 bases left in between. Germline V gives CDR1 DFQATT, CDR2 SNEGSKA (reference sequence).

This clonotype was seen just once. The rearrangement links TRBV5-1 to TRBJ2-7; D tentatively fits TRBD1 or TRBD2 (5 bases each). This CDR3 spans 12 amino acids. V lost 4 bases and J 4 bases, leaving 9 bases between the germline ends. In germline, CDR1 is SGHRS, CDR2 YFSETQ. CDR3 region: CASSMGRYEQYF. The DNA of the CDR3 is TGCGCCAGCAGCATGGGACGGTACGAGCAGTACTTC. Looking up the rest from reference TRBV5-1 and TRBJ2-7 gives the full variable domain: KAGVTQTPRYLIKTRGQQVTLSCSPISGHRSVSWYQQTPGQGLQFLFEYFSETQRNKGNFPGRFSGRQFSNSRSEMNVSTLELGDSALYLCASSMGRYEQYFGPGTRLTVT.